This section outlines one T cell receptor beta chain sequence together with its context. The source of the sample is a study of T-cell reconstitution after alpha-beta-depleted transplantation in children. The CDR3 consists of 12 residues. Germline V gives CDR1 GTSNPN, CDR2 SVGIG (reference sequence). Trimming took 5 bases from V and 6 from J, leaving 11 bases between them. For TCRbeta, the library was prepared with unique molecular identifiers. TCRdb processed the PCR reads anew with MiXCR; each CDR3 protein has one entry. The repertoire has about 480,000 distinct CDR3 sequences, about an eighth of them found once; the top ten carry under 7%.

The chain uses TRBV30 and TRBJ2-1, with a tentative D call TRBD1 (5 bases). The sequencing here drew on PBMCs from the stem cell graft donor, taken from the stem cell graft. The TCR comes from a human donor who donated a stem cell graft to a child with combined immunodeficiency. DNA for the CDR3: TGTGCCTGGTCACGACAGCTCAATGAGCAGTTCTTC. Its translation is CAWSRQLNEQFF.